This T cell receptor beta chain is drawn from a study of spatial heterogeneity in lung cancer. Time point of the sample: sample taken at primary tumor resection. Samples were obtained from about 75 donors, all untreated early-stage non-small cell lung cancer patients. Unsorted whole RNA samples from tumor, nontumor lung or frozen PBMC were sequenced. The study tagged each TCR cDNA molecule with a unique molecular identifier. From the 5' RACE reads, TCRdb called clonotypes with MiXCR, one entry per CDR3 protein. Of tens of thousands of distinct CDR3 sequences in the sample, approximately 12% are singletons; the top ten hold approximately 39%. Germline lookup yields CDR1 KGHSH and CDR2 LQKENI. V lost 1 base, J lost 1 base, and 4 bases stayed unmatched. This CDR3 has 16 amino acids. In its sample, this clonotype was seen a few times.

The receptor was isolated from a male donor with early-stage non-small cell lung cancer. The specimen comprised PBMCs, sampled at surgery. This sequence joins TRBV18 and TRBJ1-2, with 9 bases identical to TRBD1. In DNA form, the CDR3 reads TGTGCCAGCTCACCACTCCGACAGGGGGATAACTATGGCTACACCTTC. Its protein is CASSPLRQGDNYGYTF.